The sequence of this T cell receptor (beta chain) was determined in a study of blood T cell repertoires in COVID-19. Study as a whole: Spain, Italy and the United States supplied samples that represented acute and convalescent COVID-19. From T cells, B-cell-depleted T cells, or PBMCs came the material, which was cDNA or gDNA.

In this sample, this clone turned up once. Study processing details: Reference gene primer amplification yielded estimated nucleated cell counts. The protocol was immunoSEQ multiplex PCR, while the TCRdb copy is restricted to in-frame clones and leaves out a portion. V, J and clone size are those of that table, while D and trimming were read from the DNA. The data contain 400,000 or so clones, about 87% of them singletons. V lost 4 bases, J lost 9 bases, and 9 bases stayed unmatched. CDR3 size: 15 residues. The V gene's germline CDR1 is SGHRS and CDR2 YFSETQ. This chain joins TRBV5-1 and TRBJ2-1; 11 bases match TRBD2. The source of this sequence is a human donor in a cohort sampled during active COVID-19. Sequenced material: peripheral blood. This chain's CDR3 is CASSQTSGNPGEQFF. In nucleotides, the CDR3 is TGCGCCAGCAGCCAGACTAGCGGGAACCCCGGTGAGCAGTTCTTC.